The 19 T cell receptor beta chains presented below share a single source sample, sequenced in a study of blood T cell repertoires in COVID-19. Libraries were prepared by immunoSEQ multiplex PCR; TCRdb keeps only in-frame clonotypes and omits some of them. The data hold tens of thousands of clones, with approximately 78% observed a single time. The sample comprised peripheral blood. These receptor sequences come from a woman in her fifties or sixties with acute or convalescent COVID-19.

The J gene is TRBJ1-2, the V gene TRBV20-1; 11 nucleotides line up with TRBD1. Germline CDR1 DFQATT, CDR2 SNEGSKA (reference sequence). This CDR3 is 13 amino acids long. V shed 3 bases, J shed 8 bases, and the junction held 5 bases outside the gene matches. The CDR3 DNA sequence: TGCAGTGCTAGTGGACAGGGGGCGAAAGGCTACACCTTC. Encoded protein: CSASGQGAKGYTF.

Only one count was recorded for this clone. The chain recombines TRBV7-2 with TRBJ1-1; TRBD1 aligns across 7 bases. The CDR3 sequence is 15 residues long. After removal of 1 base from V and 1 base from J, the junction contained 3 bases not matched to a gene. In germline, CDR1 is SGHTA, CDR2 FQGNSA. The CDR3 is CASSLVGTANTEAFF. Written as DNA, the CDR3 is TGTGCCAGCAGCTTAGTGGGGACAGCGAACACTGAAGCTTTCTTT.

This clone was seen a handful of times. J is TRBJ1-3 and V is TRBV6-5, with D tentatively TRBD1 (5 bases). Per germline, CDR1 MNHEY and CDR2 SVGAGI. Trimming took 6 bases from V and 11 from J, leaving 20 bases between them. The CDR3 has 14 amino acids. The CDR3 DNA sequence: TGTGCCAGCAGGAATCTGGGACTACTTAACCCCATATATTTT. It translates to CASRNLGLLNPIYF.

The chain has TRBV30 and TRBJ2-1, with 9 bases identical to TRBD1. Germline V CDR1 and CDR2: GTSNPN, SVGIG (reference sequence). V lost 4 bases and J lost 9; bases outside the gene matches: 10. The CDR3 consists of 14 residues. The CDR3 here is CAWNRQGGSSEQFF. DNA for the CDR3: TGTGCCTGGAACCGACAGGGGGGAAGTAGTGAGCAGTTCTTC.

The chain combines TRBV9 with TRBJ2-6; tentative D call: TRBD1 (5 bases). Germline V gene data show CDR1 as SGDLS and CDR2 as YYNGEE. This CDR3 has 15 amino acids. Trimming left V 6 bases short and J 4 bases short, with 14 bases between. CDR3 sequence (DNA): TGTGCCAGCATGGGTGACAGCTACGGGGCCAACGTCCTGACTTTC. Translating it yields CASMGDSYGANVLTF.

This clone was observed a single time. V gene TRBV5-8 combines with J gene TRBJ1-2; 7 nucleotides match TRBD1. Germline V CDR1 and CDR2: SGHTS, YDEGEE. The CDR3 length is 13 residues. The ends lost 5 bases at V and 8 bases at J; junction bases unmatched: 9. The CDR3 sequence: CASRQGTVRGYTF. The CDR3 coding sequence is TGTGCCAGCAGACAGGGGACCGTGAGAGGCTACACCTTC.

In the case of this clone: This same CDR3 is encoded by further DNA sequences in the sample. This chain connects TRBV19 to TRBJ1-1; 7 bases line up with TRBD1. The V gene end was trimmed by 6 bases and the J gene end by 0 bases; junction bases not matched to a gene: 4. Germline values: CDR1 LNHDA, CDR2 SQIVND (reference sequence). The CDR3 is 14 amino acids. In DNA, the CDR3 is TGTGCCAGTAGCAAGGGACAGCTGAACACTGAAGCTTTCTTT. It specifies CASSKGQLNTEAFF.

The chain joins TRBV4-3 to TRBJ2-3; D perhaps matches TRBD1 (6 bases). This CDR3 comprises 16 residues. CDR1 is LGHNA and CDR2 is YSLEER in the germline V gene. The germline V and J ends were trimmed by 4 bases and 6 bases, with 20 bases remaining between them. The CDR3, as DNA: TGCGCCAGCAGCCTCGGATACAGGGCTGTTTCGGATACGCAGTATTTT. It encodes CASSLGYRAVSDTQYF.

The chain employs TRBV10-3 and TRBJ2-7; 9 bases are shared with TRBD2. The V segment lost 3 bases and the J segment 3 bases; nucleotides outside the gene matches: 9. The CDR3 contains 16 residues. Germline assignment: CDR1 ENHRY and CDR2 SYGVKD. In DNA, the CDR3 is TGTGCCATCAGTGATCGGCGGGGGGGCCGGAACTACGAGCAGTACTTC. This sequence encodes CAISDRRGGRNYEQYF.

J is TRBJ1-2 and V is TRBV7-9; a possible D gene is TRBD1 (5 bases). Trimming cost V 5 bases and J 4 bases, with 11 bases left between them. There are 13 residues in the CDR3. Germline CDR1 is SEHNR and CDR2 is FQNEAQ (reference sequence). CDR3 DNA sequence: TGTGCCAGCAGCCCCGGGGGGGTCTATGGCTACACCTTC. It yields the protein CASSPGGVYGYTF.

This sequence joins TRBV10-1 and TRBJ2-3; possible D gene TRBD2, 5 bases. V was trimmed by 5 bases and J by 0 bases, leaving 9 bases between them. The CDR3 runs 14 residues. The germline V gene encodes CDR1 WNHNN and CDR2 SYGVQD (reference sequence). CDR3 sequence reads: CASSSPGSTDTQYF. CDR3 in DNA: TGCGCCAGCAGTTCCCCGGGGAGCACAGATACGCAGTATTTT.

V is TRBV10-3 and J is TRBJ2-7; 7 nucleotides line up with TRBD1. Per the germline V gene, CDR1 is ENHRY and CDR2 is SYGVKD. V lost 5 bases and J lost 4; bases outside the gene matches: 2. The CDR3 spans 12 residues. CDR3 loop: CAISTGVYEQYV. The CDR3 DNA sequence: TGTGCCATCAGTACAGGGGTATACGAGCAGTACGTC.

The V and J genes are TRBV2 and TRBJ2-5, with 10 bases identical to TRBD1. The germline V gene has CDR1 SNHLY and CDR2 FYNNEI. The CDR3 spans 14 residues. The J segment lost 1 base and the V segment lost 4 bases, leaving 0 bases of the junction unmatched. The CDR3 coding sequence is TGTGCCAGCAGTGGGACAGGGGGCCAAGAGACCCAGTACTTC. This gives the protein CASSGTGGQETQYF.

V is TRBV19 and J is TRBJ2-3, with D tentatively TRBD1 (6 bases). This CDR3 spans 15 amino acids. Germline V gene lookup returns CDR1 LNHDA and CDR2 SQIVND (reference sequence). V shed 8 bases and J shed 2 bases, with 17 bases lying between them. CDR3 sequence: CASSQDSQNTDTQYF. The CDR3 nucleotides read TGTGCCAGTTCTCAGGACAGCCAAAACACAGATACGCAGTATTTT.

This clone was seen only a few times. The chain joins TRBV9 to TRBJ1-1, with a tentative D call TRBD1 (5 bases). V was clipped by 3 bases and J by 3 bases, with 15 bases between them. The CDR3 covers 15 residues. Germline-derived CDR1 and CDR2 are SGDLS and YYNGEE. The CDR3: CASSADSGEYTEAFF. DNA of the CDR3: TGTGCCAGCAGCGCCGACAGTGGAGAATACACTGAAGCTTTCTTT.

The chain employs TRBV29-1 and TRBJ1-2; TRBD1 matches at 7 bases. The CDR3 covers 12 residues. Germline-derived CDR1 and CDR2 are SQVTM and ANQGSEA. The trim removed 5 bases at V and 8 bases at J, leaving 8 bases unmatched. CDR3 nucleotide sequence: TGCAGCGTTTACCAGGGGGACCGGGGCTACACCTTC. Translation gives CSVYQGDRGYTF.

The chain links TRBV7-2 to TRBJ2-5, with 10 bases identical to TRBD2. CDR3 length: 16 amino acids. Trimming took 3 bases from V and 5 from J; bases not matched to a gene: 9. CDR1 is SGHTA and CDR2 is FQGNSA in the germline V gene. This CDR3 is CASSLNSGGARETQYF. In nucleotides, the CDR3 is TGTGCCAGCAGCTTGAACAGCGGGGGGGCGAGGGAGACCCAGTACTTC.

The gene calls are TRBV24-1 and TRBJ2-3; D is possibly TRBD2 (5 bases). The germline V and J ends were trimmed by 1 base and 1 base, with 11 bases remaining between them. The CDR3 spans 16 residues. In germline, CDR1 is KGHDR, CDR2 SFDVKD. The CDR3 region is CATSDFTTRGTDTQYF. In DNA, the CDR3 is TGTGCCACCAGTGATTTTACTACGCGGGGCACAGATACGCAGTATTTT.

V and J are TRBV4-1 and TRBJ2-3, with 10 bases that match TRBD2. The ends lost 4 bases at V and 4 bases at J; junction bases unmatched: 8. Looked up from germline, CDR1 is MGHRA and CDR2 is YSYEKL. The CDR3 has 16 residues. DNA for the CDR3: TGCGCCAGCAGCCCCCAACTAGCGGGGCGAGCAGATACGCAGTATTTT. It encodes CASSPQLAGRADTQYF.